This T cell receptor beta chain was identified in a study of T-cell memory formation after mild COVID-19. Study context: For the most part, TCR clusters were specific to one donor. Study findings and constraints: Clones that contracted clustered mainly in CM and EM if CD4+ and in EMRA if CD8+. Later expanders leaned CD4+, whereas day 15 to 85 contracting clones were balanced CD4/CD8.

5'RACE with constant-segment primers yielded barcoded, UMI-tagged TCR alpha and TCR beta cDNA libraries. MiXCR was run by TCRdb on the 5' RACE reads, yielding one entry per CDR3 protein. The table lists around 310,000 distinct CDR3 sequences, around an eighth of them singletons. There are a few counts of this clonotype. Its antigen is unknown. V lost 0 bases, J lost 3 bases, and 7 bases stayed unmatched. CDR1 SGHRS and CDR2 YFSETQ come from the germline V gene. The CDR3 totals 17 residues. This TCR was sampled from a man younger than 35 who had mild COVID-19 (a few samples of this study predate the infection). Cell type and time point are not known. Sequencing was performed on PBMCs or a T cell subset sorted from them (not recorded which). V and J are TRBV5-1 and TRBJ2-2; 8 nucleotides align to TRBD1. CDR3 protein: CASSLGQGLGDTGELFF. The CDR3 DNA follows: TGCGCCAGCAGCTTGGGACAGGGGCTGGGAGACACCGGGGAGCTGTTTTTT. Filled out from reference TRBV5-1 and TRBJ2-2, the complete variable domain reads KAGVTQTPRYLIKTRGQQVTLSCSPISGHRSVSWYQQTPGQGLQFLFEYFSETQRNKGNFPGRFSGRQFSNSRSEMNVSTLELGDSALYLCASSLGQGLGDTGELFFGEGSRLTVL.